The 32 T cell receptor beta chains in this list originate from one sample, sequenced in a study of T cells in Graves' hyperthyroidism and ophthalmopathy. TCR beta CDR3 regions were amplified from RNA transcripts. The primer set for the first-round RT-PCR of the TCR CDR3 was HTBI. TCRdb called the multiplex PCR reads again in MiXCR, with one record for every CDR3 protein. Among under 700,000 distinct CDR3 sequences listed, over 15% were seen once. Sequences were obtained from blood. The source of these receptors is a woman aged 18 to 35 with Graves' hyperthyroidism.

This clonotype was detected many times. V gene TRBV20-1 combines with J gene TRBJ2-1, with a possible D match to TRBD2 (6 bases). Germline loops: CDR1 DFQATT, CDR2 SNEGSKA (reference sequence). The CDR3 contains 13 residues. V lost 4 bases and J lost 5, with 12 bases in between. In DNA, the CDR3 is TGCAGTGCTATGGGAACTAGCCACAATGAGCAGTTCTTC. Its protein is CSAMGTSHNEQFF.

This clonotype was seen at least ten times. This chain links TRBV3-1 with TRBJ2-7, with D hard to call. Trimming removed 0 bases at V and 7 bases at J, with 7 bases between. CDR1 and CDR2 (germline): LGHDT, YNNKEL (reference sequence). This CDR3 is 12 amino acids long. DNA of the CDR3: TGTGCCAGCAGCCAAGAAAGGTGGGAGCAGTACTTC. It specifies CASSQERWEQYF.

In this sample, this clonotype turned up a few times. The V call is TRBV28, the J call TRBJ2-2; no clear D. CDR1 and CDR2 (germline): MDHEN, SYDVKM. This CDR3 contains 16 residues. V lost 4 bases and J 1 base, leaving 13 bases between the germline ends. CDR3 region: CASSSNTDLNTGELFF. CDR3 nucleotide sequence: TGTGCCAGCAGTTCCAATACAGACCTGAACACCGGGGAGCTGTTTTTT.

Many counts were recorded for this clonotype. The genes are TRBV12-3 or TRBV12-4 and TRBJ1-1, with unresolved D. The CDR3 length is 11 residues. Trimming stripped 8 bases from V and 1 base from J, with 5 bases between. The CDR3 here is CASEANTEAFF. As DNA, the CDR3 is TGTGCCAGCGAAGCGAACACTGAAGCTTTCTTT.

The chain recombines TRBV12-3 or TRBV12-4 with TRBJ2-1; 10 bases fit TRBD1. Unmatched junction bases numbered 1, after V lost 3 bases and J lost 5 bases. This CDR3 has 14 residues. CDR3 DNA: TGTGCCAGCAGTTTCGGGACAGGGGACAATGAGCAGTTCTTC. Amino acids: CASSFGTGDNEQFF.

This clonotype was counted only a few times. The chain carries TRBV4-1 and TRBJ2-7; 10 bases line up with TRBD2. This CDR3 has 15 residues. CDR1 is MGHRA, CDR2 YSYEKL, per germline. The trim removed 1 base at V and 5 bases at J, leaving 5 bases unmatched. The CDR3: CASSQGPSGRNEQYF. The CDR3 DNA reads as TGCGCCAGCAGCCAAGGTCCTAGCGGGAGAAACGAGCAGTACTTC.

The chain joins TRBV19 to TRBJ1-5; D gene unclear. Germline V CDR1 and CDR2: LNHDA, SQIVND (reference sequence). The V end lost 7 bases, the J end lost 2 bases, and 12 bases lay between the germline ends. The CDR3 runs to 14 residues. The DNA of the CDR3 is TGTGCCAGTACCTATAGTTGGGGCAATCAGCCCCAGCATTTT. Residues: CASTYSWGNQPQHF.

In this sample, this clonotype turned up many times. This chain links TRBV12-3 or TRBV12-4 with TRBJ1-5; D is possibly TRBD1 (6 bases). The CDR3 is made up of 15 amino acids. Trimming pared 6 bases from V and 5 bases from J, leaving 17 bases between. CDR3 sequence (DNA): TGTGCCAGCAGCGCCGGCAGGGGACTATATCAGCCCCAGCATTTT. This codes for CASSAGRGLYQPQHF.

The V call is TRBV10-3, the J call TRBJ2-1; the match to TRBD1 covers 7 bases. Germline V gene lookup returns CDR1 ENHRY and CDR2 SYGVKD. The V and J ends lost 5 bases and 3 bases, in that order; junction bases with no gene match: 4. The CDR3 is 14 amino acids. CDR3 nucleotide sequence: TGTGCCATCAGTCGGGACAGACTCTACAATGAGCAGTTCTTC. Its protein is CAISRDRLYNEQFF.

This clonotype was counted ten times or more. The chain is built from TRBV6-1 and TRBJ1-5; 7 nucleotides align to TRBD1. Germline V lookup: CDR1 MNHNS, CDR2 SASEGT. This CDR3 is built from 17 residues. V was clipped by 2 bases and J by 5 bases; unmatched bases: 12. CDR3 sequence reads: CASSERGGTAFYQPQHF. DNA of the CDR3: TGTGCCAGCAGTGAAAGAGGAGGGACAGCATTTTATCAGCCCCAGCATTTT.

There are many counts of this clonotype. The CDR3, as DNA: TGTGCCAGCTCACCCCGGGACTCGGTTGGCTACACCTTC. This codes for CASSPRDSVGYTF. The rearrangement joins TRBV18 to TRBJ1-2; a weak D match, TRBD1 (5 bases). The CDR3 loop spans 13 amino acids. Trimming pared 3 bases from V and 7 bases from J, leaving 12 bases between. CDR1 and CDR2 from the germline V gene are KGHSH and LQKENI.

This clonotype has ten or more counts. This chain links TRBV12-3 or TRBV12-4 with TRBJ2-1; 8 bases are a match to TRBD1. CDR3 length: 14 residues. Trimming took 7 bases from V and 5 from J; bases not matched to a gene: 7. As DNA, the CDR3 is TGTGCCAGCACCCGACAGGGGACTGACAATGAGCAGTTCTTC. Amino acids: CASTRQGTDNEQFF.

The table lists this clonotype with a few counts. V usage is TRBV7-2 and J usage is TRBJ2-3, with TRBD1 identical over 8 bases. The CDR3 sequence is 15 residues long. The V gene's germline CDR1 is SGHTA and CDR2 FQGNSA. V was clipped by 5 bases and J by 6 bases; unmatched bases: 10. The CDR3 loop is CASSPATGARDTQYF. Here the CDR3 DNA reads TGTGCCAGCAGCCCGGCGACAGGGGCCAGGGATACGCAGTATTTT.

The V and J genes are TRBV6-5 and TRBJ2-5; TRBD1 aligns across 10 bases. Germline CDR1 is MNHEY and CDR2 is SVGAGI. Trimming took 2 bases from V and 4 from J; bases not matched to a gene: 4. The CDR3 covers 15 residues. CDR3 in amino acids: CASSYGTGEGETQYF. The DNA for the CDR3 is TGTGCCAGCAGTTACGGGACAGGGGAAGGAGAGACCCAGTACTTC.

This clonotype was detected ten times or more. The genes are TRBV6-1 and TRBJ1-3, with D hard to call. Looked up from germline, CDR1 is MNHNS and CDR2 is SASEGT. The CDR3 runs to 14 residues. The V end lost 7 bases, the J end lost 4 bases, and 14 bases lay between the germline ends. The CDR3 loop reads CASIPDAVGNTIYF. The CDR3 region has the DNA TGTGCCAGCATCCCCGACGCGGTCGGAAACACCATATATTTT.

There are many counts of this clonotype. The chain couples TRBV5-1 to TRBJ2-7; the D gene could be TRBD1 or TRBD2 (5 bases each). CDR1 SGHRS and CDR2 YFSETQ come from the germline V gene. The CDR3 is made up of 14 amino acids. The V end was cut by 4 bases, the J end by 2 bases, with 13 bases between. The CDR3 loop reads CASSVEGLAYEQYF. In DNA form, the CDR3 reads TGCGCCAGCAGCGTAGAGGGGCTGGCCTACGAGCAGTACTTC. Variable domain in full (rest from reference TRBV5-1 and TRBJ2-7): KAGVTQTPRYLIKTRGQQVTLSCSPISGHRSVSWYQQTPGQGLQFLFEYFSETQRNKGNFPGRFSGRQFSNSRSEMNVSTLELGDSALYLCASSVEGLAYEQYFGPGTRLTVT.

This clonotype was found a few times. This chain joins TRBV29-1 and TRBJ2-1, with a weak D call TRBD1 (6 bases). The CDR3 is made up of 11 amino acids. CDR1 and CDR2 (germline): SQVTM, ANQGSEA. The ends were cut back, 7 bases at V and 4 bases at J, with 8 bases in the middle. The CDR3: CSGGLYNEQFF. CDR3 bases: TGCAGCGGGGGGCTGTACAATGAGCAGTTCTTC.

The rearrangement links TRBV6-2 or TRBV6-3 to TRBJ2-7, with 9 bases fitting TRBD1. Germline-derived CDR1 and CDR2 are MNHEY and SVGEGT. This CDR3 comprises 13 residues. Germline trimming cut 6 bases from V and 6 bases from J; bases unmatched to any gene: 6. The CDR3 here is CASRQGARAEQYF. The CDR3, as DNA: TGTGCCAGCAGACAGGGGGCGCGTGCCGAGCAGTACTTC.

This clonotype was picked up many times. The V gene is TRBV27, the J gene TRBJ2-7; D gene unclear. Per germline, CDR1 MNHEY and CDR2 SMNVEV (reference sequence). V was clipped by 5 bases and J by 6 bases, with 17 bases between them. CDR3 length equals 14 residues. CDR3 DNA sequence: TGTGCCAGCAGTCCCCGTCCCTTGGTCCCCGAGCAGTACTTC. The encoded protein is CASSPRPLVPEQYF.

This clonotype was counted only a few times. This chain connects TRBV29-1 to TRBJ2-5, with 7 bases matching TRBD2. V was clipped by 3 bases and J by 4 bases; unmatched bases: 14. The CDR3 runs 16 residues. Germline V gives CDR1 SQVTM, CDR2 ANQGSEA. In DNA, the CDR3 is TGCAGCGTTGATTACATATGGGGCAGGGAGGGAGAGACCCAGTACTTC. Translating gives CSVDYIWGREGETQYF.

This clonotype was seen at least ten times. The chain employs TRBV3-1 and TRBJ2-1; D is ambiguous. The length of the CDR3 is 14 residues. V was pared by 4 bases and J by 5 bases, with 12 bases between. Germline V gene sequence: CDR1 LGHDT, CDR2 YNNKEL (reference sequence). The CDR3 bases are TGTGCCAGCAGCCCAATCCTCCGGAACAATGAGCAGTTCTTC. It encodes CASSPILRNNEQFF.

The sample holds many counts of this clonotype. V usage is TRBV7-2 and J usage is TRBJ1-6, with no clear D. Germline loops: CDR1 SGHTA, CDR2 FQGNSA. This CDR3 is built from 13 residues. Trimming pared 1 base from V and 10 bases from J, leaving 8 bases between. The CDR3 sequence is CASSLEVGSPLHF. In nucleotides, the CDR3 is TGTGCCAGCAGCTTAGAGGTCGGGTCACCCCTCCACTTT.

This clonotype was recorded many times. This CDR3 reads CASSELESLNTEAFF. CDR3 nucleotide sequence: TGTGCCAGCAGCGAACTGGAGTCATTGAACACTGAAGCTTTCTTT. The chain couples TRBV11-2 to TRBJ1-1; D call uncertain. The CDR3 extends over 15 amino acids. Germline V gene sequence: CDR1 SGHAT, CDR2 FQNNGV. Trimming shortened V by 5 bases and J by 0 bases, and 13 bases separated the two germline ends.

The sample holds many counts of this clonotype. The rearrangement uses TRBV2 and TRBJ1-2; D ambiguous. The germline CDR1 and CDR2 sequences are SNHLY and FYNNEI. This CDR3 has 13 amino acids. V lost 7 bases to trimming and J lost 4 bases, with 13 bases between them. CDR3 protein: CASNPGEPYGYTF. The DNA of the CDR3 is TGTGCCAGCAACCCAGGAGAACCCTATGGCTACACCTTC.

The rearrangement uses TRBV13 and TRBJ1-2, with D possibly matching TRBD1 (5 bases). The CDR3 covers 15 residues. Trimming took 5 bases from V and 4 from J, leaving 17 bases between them. Germline V gene sequence: CDR1 PRHDT, CDR2 FYEKMQ (reference sequence). The CDR3 DNA follows: TGTGCCAGCAGCATCGCCGAGGGACGGCTCTATGGCTACACCTTC. Amino acids: CASSIAEGRLYGYTF. Filled out from reference TRBV13 and TRBJ1-2, the complete variable domain reads AAGVIQSPRHLIKEKRETATLKCYPIPRHDTVYWYQQGPGQDPQFLISFYEKMQSDKGSIPDRFSAQQFSDYHSELNMSSLELGDSALYFCASSIAEGRLYGYTFGSGTRLTVV.

This clonotype showed up many times. The rearrangement links TRBV20-1 to TRBJ1-3; D unclear. The V and J ends lost 4 bases and 1 base respectively, with 14 bases between them. This CDR3 has 15 amino acids. Germline V gives CDR1 DFQATT, CDR2 SNEGSKA (reference sequence). The CDR3 DNA follows: TGCAGTGCTAACCCTACTGACGAATCTGGAAACACCATATATTTT. Its protein product is CSANPTDESGNTIYF.

This clonotype has at least ten counts. This chain connects TRBV7-9 to TRBJ1-2; perhaps TRBD1 as D (5 bases). CDR3 size: 14 residues. Germline V lookup: CDR1 SEHNR, CDR2 FQNEAQ (reference sequence). The V end was cut by 5 bases, the J end by 8 bases, with 18 bases between. The CDR3 protein is CASSPPSGAGGYTF. The CDR3 DNA is TGTGCCAGCAGCCCCCCTTCTGGGGCCGGCGGCTACACCTTC.

This clonotype was recorded a few times. The CDR3 region has the DNA TGTGCCACCAGTGTAAACAGCAATCAGCCCCAGCATTTT. As protein: CATSVNSNQPQHF. V usage is TRBV24-1 and J usage is TRBJ1-5; D is unresolved. The CDR3 runs 13 residues. CDR1 and CDR2 (germline): KGHDR, SFDVKD. Trimming left V 5 bases short and J 1 base short, with 5 bases between.

This clonotype was observed at least ten times. V usage is TRBV3-1 and J usage is TRBJ2-1; 12 bases are a match to TRBD2. Trimming at V came to 6 bases and at J to 5 bases, leaving 2 bases not matched to a gene. The CDR3 consists of 14 residues. Germline V gives CDR1 LGHDT, CDR2 YNNKEL (reference sequence). This CDR3 reads CASRTSGSDNEQFF. The CDR3 DNA reads TGTGCCAGCAGGACTAGCGGGAGCGACAATGAGCAGTTCTTC.

V and J are TRBV5-1 and TRBJ2-5; 8 bases are a match to TRBD2. The CDR3 runs to 15 residues. Germline lookup yields CDR1 SGHRS and CDR2 YFSETQ. J was trimmed by 2 bases and V by 5 bases; bases with no gene match: 8. Written as DNA, the CDR3 is TGCGCCAGCAGTCCCGGGACTAGGGAACAAGAGACCCAGTACTTC. It is translated as CASSPGTREQETQYF.

There are many counts of this clonotype. The rearrangement links TRBV20-1 to TRBJ2-3; D remains unclear. Germline V gene sequence: CDR1 DFQATT, CDR2 SNEGSKA (reference sequence). The ends were cut back, 1 base at V and 4 bases at J, with 3 bases in the middle. The CDR3 is 11 amino acids. In nucleotides, the CDR3 is TGCAGTGCTAGAGTCCCAGATACGCAGTATTTT. This translates into CSARVPDTQYF.

This clonotype was counted once. V gene TRBV3-1 combines with J gene TRBJ1-4; 7 bases match TRBD1. Trimming removed 1 base from V and 0 bases from J; junction bases left unmatched: 11. From germline, CDR1 is LGHDT and CDR2 YNNKEL (reference sequence). The CDR3 extends over 19 amino acids. The CDR3 spells CASSQAPDRRSATNEKLFF. The CDR3 DNA reads as TGTGCCAGCAGCCAAGCCCCGGACAGGAGATCAGCAACTAATGAAAAACTGTTTTTT.